This passage covers 5 T cell receptor beta chains from one sample sequenced in a study of blood T cell repertoires in COVID-19. The table came from immunoSEQ multiplex PCR; TCRdb's copy has only in-frame clones and leaves some out. The table lists about 230,000 clones, roughly 76% of them singletons. Sequenced input: peripheral blood. The receptors come from a woman of 80 years or more with COVID-19, enrolled during active disease.

The V and J genes are TRBV2 and TRBJ1-5, with a tentative D call TRBD1 (6 bases). Germline V CDR1 and CDR2: SNHLY, FYNNEI. V gave up 7 bases and J gave up 1 base, with 8 bases separating them. The CDR3 spans 13 residues. The chain's CDR3 is CASNRESNQPQHF. As DNA, the CDR3 is TGTGCCAGCAACAGGGAGAGCAATCAGCCCCAGCATTTT.

This clone was seen only once. The genes are TRBV30 and TRBJ1-3; 7 bases match TRBD1. Germline lookup yields CDR1 GTSNPN and CDR2 SVGIG (reference sequence). The CDR3 extends over 16 amino acids. The V gene end was trimmed by 3 bases and the J gene end by 4 bases; junction bases not matched to a gene: 12. The DNA of the CDR3 is TGTGCCTGGAGGGGGCACGGAGGGGGCTACGGAAACACCATATATTTT. Its translation is CAWRGHGGGYGNTIYF. Full variable domain (outside the CDR3, taken from reference TRBV30 and TRBJ1-3): SQTIHQWPATLVQPVGSPLSLECTVEGTSNPNLYWYRQAAGRGLQLLFYSVGIGQISSEVPQNLSASRPQDRQFILSSKKLLLSDSGFYLCAWRGHGGGYGNTIYFGEGSWLTVV.

The chain joins TRBV28 to TRBJ1-2; D gene uncertain. The V gene lost 6 bases and the J gene lost 0 bases, with 11 bases spanning the gap. The CDR3 runs 14 residues. CDR1 MDHEN and CDR2 SYDVKM come from the germline V gene. CDR3 bases: TGTGCCAGCAGACGAGGGCCAGCTAACTATGGCTACACCTTC. Translated, it gives CASRRGPANYGYTF.

J is TRBJ2-5 and V is TRBV11-2, with 7 bases that match TRBD1. The CDR3 has 15 residues. Germline CDR1 reads SGHAT; CDR2 reads FQNNGV. The J segment lost 3 bases and the V segment lost 5 bases, leaving 9 bases of the junction unmatched. The CDR3 loop is CASSQRRGREETQYF. DNA for the CDR3: TGTGCCAGCAGCCAGAGAAGGGGGCGAGAAGAGACCCAGTACTTC.

J is TRBJ2-7 and V is TRBV18, with TRBD1 identical over 8 bases. This CDR3 is built from 13 residues. With 3 bases clipped from V and 4 bases from J, the junction kept 2 bases outside the gene matches. CDR1 and CDR2 from the germline V gene are KGHSH and LQKENI. Written as DNA, the CDR3 is TGTGCCAGCTCACCTAACAGGGGGTACGAGCAGTACTTC. It encodes CASSPNRGYEQYF.